These T cell receptor beta chains were read from a single sample in a study of identifying expanded T cells in peripheral blood. TCRdb keeps only in-frame clones here, not all; method: immunoSEQ multiplex PCR. The sample lists approximately 140,000 clones; 70% to 90% were seen once. Sequenced sample: blood. These receptors were collected from a person between 18 and 75 years old in good health. CDR3s leave out the opening cysteine and the closing phenylalanine or tryptophan.

TRBV7-3	ASSPGGLAFYNEQF
TRBV5-3	ARDLAGTQY
TRBV19	ASTTDTLNTEAF
TRBV30	AWSVQPDTEAF
TRBV6-1	ASSDWGSPYNEQF
TRBV25-1	ASSDTGALEKLF
TRBV19	ASKGPEDTEAF
TRBV20-1	SALLPHEQF
TRBV5-1	ASSLDAGTVSSSNQPQH
TRBV7-8	ASRQNTGTGEEQY
TRBV5-1	ASSLGRQTKETQY
TRBV2	ASSELGQMNTEAF
TRBV7-3	ASSPGGVAF
TRBV5-1	ASSLAQLNNEQF
TRBV2	ASSETPGTSVLEQY
TRBV19	ASSIQGQSTYEQY
TRBV5-5	ASRSGTGGGPQH
TRBV19	ASSGTGRRLGYT
TRBV6-6	ASIPLEGVNTGELF
TRBV5-1	ASSLANSGVSTDTQY